This T cell receptor beta chain was documented in a study of tumor-infiltrating lymphocytes in primary liver carcinoma. Across the study: Stage T1-T3 N0M0 tumors spanned 4.2 to 10 cm. Each sample had roughly 3.65 to 7.5 million productive TCRbeta reads regardless of tissue type.

Starting material of around 490 ng total RNA yielded TCR beta cDNA via a constant-region primer. TCR beta libraries came from three nested multiplex PCR rounds using slightly modified ARM-PCR. For around 9 cycles apiece, the opening two PCR rounds ran with TRBV1-TRBV30 forward primers and a C-beta reverse primer. Each CDR3 protein is one row after TCRdb ran MiXCR on the multiplex PCR reads. The repertoire holds 150,000 to 200,000 distinct CDR3 sequences, 50% to 75% seen once, with 65% to 80% in the top ten. This clonotype occurred once. The junction shows a germline mismatch at one end, possibly a read error. Blood RNA was derived from unsorted whole blood, and germline DNA was extracted too. Enrolled patients were chronically infected with HBV and treatment-naive. Before any surgery took place, four milliliters of peripheral blood were collected. CDR1 MNHEY and CDR2 SVGAGI come from the germline V gene. The CDR3 is 15 amino acids.

The sequenced material came from peripheral blood. V is TRBV6-5 and J is TRBJ2-1, with TRBD2 matching over 10 bases. The origin of this receptor is a man aged 40-49 years with primary liver carcinoma and hepatitis B virus infection. In nucleotides, the CDR3 is TGTGCTAGCAGTCCCGGACTAGCGGCCTGCAATGAGCAGTTCTTC. It codes for CASSPGLAACNEQFF.